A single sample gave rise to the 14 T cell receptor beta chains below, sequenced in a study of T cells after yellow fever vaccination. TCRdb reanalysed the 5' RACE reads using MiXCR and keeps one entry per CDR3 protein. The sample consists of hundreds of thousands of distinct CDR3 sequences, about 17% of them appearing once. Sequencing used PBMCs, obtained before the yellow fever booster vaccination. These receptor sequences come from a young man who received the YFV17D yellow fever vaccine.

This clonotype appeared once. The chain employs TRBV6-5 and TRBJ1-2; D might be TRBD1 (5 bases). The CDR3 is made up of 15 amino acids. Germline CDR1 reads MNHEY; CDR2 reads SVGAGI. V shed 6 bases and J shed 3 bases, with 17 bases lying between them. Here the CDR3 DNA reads TGTGCCAGCAGGGCCCGGGCAGGGAACGACTATGGCTACACCTTC. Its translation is CASRARAGNDYGYTF.

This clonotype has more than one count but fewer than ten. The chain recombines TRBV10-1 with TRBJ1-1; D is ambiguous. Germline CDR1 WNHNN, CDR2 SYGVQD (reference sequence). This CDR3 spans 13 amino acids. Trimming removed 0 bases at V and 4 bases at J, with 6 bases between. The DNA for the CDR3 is TGCGCCAGCAGTGAGTCTTCCAGCACTGAAGCTTTCTTT. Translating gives CASSESSSTEAFF.

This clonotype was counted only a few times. The CDR3 bases are TGTGCCACCAGCATACAGGGGAGCCCCACAGATACGCAGTATTTT. As protein: CATSIQGSPTDTQYF. This chain connects TRBV15 to TRBJ2-3; 7 nucleotides line up with TRBD1. This CDR3 has 15 residues. CDR1 is LNHNV and CDR2 is YYDKDF in the germline V gene (reference sequence). V gave up 4 bases and J gave up 2 bases; unmatched junction bases: 6.

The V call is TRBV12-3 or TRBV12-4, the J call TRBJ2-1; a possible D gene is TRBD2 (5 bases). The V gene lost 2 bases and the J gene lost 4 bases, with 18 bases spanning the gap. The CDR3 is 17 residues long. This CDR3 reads CASSLSASLPLYNEQFF. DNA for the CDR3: TGTGCCAGCAGTTTATCGGCTAGCCTCCCCCTATACAATGAGCAGTTCTTC.

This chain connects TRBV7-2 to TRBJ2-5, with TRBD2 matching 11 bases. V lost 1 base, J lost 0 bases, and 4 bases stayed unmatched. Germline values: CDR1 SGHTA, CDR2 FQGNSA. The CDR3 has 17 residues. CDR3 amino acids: CASSLVAGGKYQETQYF. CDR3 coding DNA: TGTGCCAGCAGCTTAGTAGCGGGGGGGAAGTACCAAGAGACCCAGTACTTC.

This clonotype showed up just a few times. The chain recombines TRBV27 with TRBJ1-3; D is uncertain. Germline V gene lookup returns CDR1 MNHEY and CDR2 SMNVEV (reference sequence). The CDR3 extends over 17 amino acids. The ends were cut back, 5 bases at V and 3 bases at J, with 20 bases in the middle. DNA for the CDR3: TGTGCCAGCAGTACCCGCCGTGCCTTACCAGGTGGAAACACCATATATTTT. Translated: CASSTRRALPGGNTIYF.

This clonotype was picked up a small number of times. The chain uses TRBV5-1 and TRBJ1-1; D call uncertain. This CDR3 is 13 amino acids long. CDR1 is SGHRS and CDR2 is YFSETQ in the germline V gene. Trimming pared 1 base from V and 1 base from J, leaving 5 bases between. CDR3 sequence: CASSLPENTEAFF. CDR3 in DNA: TGCGCCAGCAGCTTGCCAGAGAACACTGAAGCTTTCTTT.

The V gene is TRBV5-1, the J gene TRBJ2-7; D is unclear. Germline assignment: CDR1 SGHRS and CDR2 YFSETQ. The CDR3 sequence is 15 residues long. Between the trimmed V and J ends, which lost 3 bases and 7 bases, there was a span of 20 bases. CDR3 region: CASSSVVQASGEQYF. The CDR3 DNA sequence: TGCGCCAGCAGCTCGGTCGTCCAGGCGTCTGGGGAGCAGTACTTC.

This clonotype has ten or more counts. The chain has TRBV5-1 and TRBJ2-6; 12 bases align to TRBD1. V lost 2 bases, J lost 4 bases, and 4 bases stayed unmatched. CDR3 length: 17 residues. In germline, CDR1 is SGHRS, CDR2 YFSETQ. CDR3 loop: CASSFLGQGAGANVLTF. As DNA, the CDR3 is TGCGCCAGCAGCTTTTTGGGACAGGGGGCCGGGGCCAACGTCCTGACTTTC.

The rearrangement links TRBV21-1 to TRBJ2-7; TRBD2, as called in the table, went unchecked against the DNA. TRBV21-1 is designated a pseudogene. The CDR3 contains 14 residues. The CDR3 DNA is TGTGCCAGCAGCAAAGGAGGAGGGGCCAACGAGCAGTACTTC. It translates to CASSKGGGANEQYF.

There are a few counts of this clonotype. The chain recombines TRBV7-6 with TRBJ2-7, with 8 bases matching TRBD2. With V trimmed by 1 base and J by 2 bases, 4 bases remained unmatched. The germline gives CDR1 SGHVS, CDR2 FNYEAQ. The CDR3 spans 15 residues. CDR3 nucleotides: TGTGCCAGCAGCTTAGGCGGGGGGCCAGCCTACGAGCAGTACGTC. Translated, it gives CASSLGGGPAYEQYV.

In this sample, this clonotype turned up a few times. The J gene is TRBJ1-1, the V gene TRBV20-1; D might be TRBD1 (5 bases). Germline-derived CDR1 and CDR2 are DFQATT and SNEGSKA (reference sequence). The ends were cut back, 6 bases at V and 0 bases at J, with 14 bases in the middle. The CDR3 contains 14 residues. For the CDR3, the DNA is TGCAGTGCGCCCCGATGGGGGATGAACACTGAAGCTTTCTTT. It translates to CSAPRWGMNTEAFF.

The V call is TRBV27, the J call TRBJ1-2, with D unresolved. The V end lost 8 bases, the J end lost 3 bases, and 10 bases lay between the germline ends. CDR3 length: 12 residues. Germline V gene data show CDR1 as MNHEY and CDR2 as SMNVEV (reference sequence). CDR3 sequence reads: CASSSRDYGYTF. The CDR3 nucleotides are TGTGCCAGCTCCTCAAGGGACTATGGCTACACCTTC.

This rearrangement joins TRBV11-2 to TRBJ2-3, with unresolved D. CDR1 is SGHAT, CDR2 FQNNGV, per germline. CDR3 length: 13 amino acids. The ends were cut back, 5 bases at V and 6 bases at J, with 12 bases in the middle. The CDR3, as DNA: TGTGCCAGCAGCGCCGGACCCTTGGATACGCAGTATTTT. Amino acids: CASSAGPLDTQYF.